Sequencing of this TCR beta chain was carried out in a study of molecular identifiers for immune sequencing clone quantification. The overall study: Within a replicate experiment, RNA obtained from either approximately 22,000 or 94,000 naive CD8 cells was divided into five aliquots, and four of those aliquots were then sequenced.

About this clonotype: Its target is not known. A much larger clone is a single base away; this may be a read error. Because it lacks the conserved phenylalanine or tryptophan at the end, this CDR3 is likely a read error.

TCRdb redid the calling of the PCR reads with MiXCR, one entry per CDR3 protein. The data hold about 640,000 distinct CDR3 sequences, with 20% observed a single time. The V and J ends lost 5 bases and 2 bases, in that order; junction bases with no gene match: 7. Germline CDR1 is SGHAT and CDR2 is FQNNGV. The CDR3 is 15 amino acids. A CD8+CD4-CCR7+CD45RA+ gate was used to sort naive CD8 T cells. Findings of the study overall: Clones exceeding 20 RNA copies carried over 98% of effector molecules but under 1% of naive-cell molecules.

The clonotype was recovered from a human donor in good health. Some libraries in this study had Jurkat cell RNA spiked in. The chain links TRBV11-2 to TRBJ1-2; 8 bases map to TRBD1. The specimen was naive CD8+ T cells from blood, with Jurkat cell RNA spiked in. The subset here: FACS-sorted CD8+CD4-CCR7+CD45RA+ naive T cells. In DNA, the CDR3 is TGTGCCAGCAGCCCAGGGACAGGCGTAAACTATGGCTACACCCTC. The encoded protein is CASSPGTGVNYGYTL.